These 25 T cell receptor beta chains originate from one sample sequenced in a study of OX40 agonist ivuxolimab in advanced cancers. Libraries were prepared by immunoSEQ multiplex PCR; TCRdb keeps only in-frame clonotypes and omits some of them. The data show about 40,000 clones, with around 83% seen just once and under 25% held by the top ten. This material consisted of CD4+ or CD8+ T cells sorted from blood, taken in a trial of the OX40 agonist ivuxolimab. The receptors derive from an adult with an advanced solid tumor such as melanoma, head and neck, liver or kidney cancer.

This rearrangement joins TRBV7-6 to TRBJ2-1, with D perhaps being TRBD1 or TRBD2 (5 bases each). Trimming took off 5 bases at V and 4 bases at J, with 24 bases between the two ends. CDR3 length: 18 amino acids. CDR1 and CDR2 from the germline V gene are SGHVS and FNYEAQ. The CDR3: CASSPFSTPGPLYNEQFF. The CDR3 region has the DNA TGTGCCAGCAGCCCCTTTAGTACTCCGGGACCTCTTTACAATGAGCAGTTCTTC.

This chain uses TRBV19 with TRBJ1-5; the D is unclear. The length of the CDR3 is 15 residues. Trimming removed 2 bases at V and 0 bases at J, with 8 bases between. Per the germline V gene, CDR1 is LNHDA and CDR2 is SQIVND (reference sequence). CDR3 in DNA: TGTGCCAGTAGTATAATAAATAATAGCAATCAGCCCCAGCATTTT. Translated: CASSIINNSNQPQHF.

About this clone itself: One junction end does not reproduce the germline sequence, and a read error may be involved. This chain uses TRBV2 with TRBJ1-4; the D is unclear. From germline, CDR1 is SNHLY and CDR2 FYNNEI. CDR3 size: 13 residues. CDR3 region: CASSVDPKEKLFF. CDR3 DNA sequence: TGTGCCAGCAGTGTTGACCCTAAGGAAAAACTGTTTTTT.

This clone came up a few times. V usage is TRBV7-8 and J usage is TRBJ2-2; 7 nucleotides align to TRBD2. J lost 0 bases, V lost 5 bases, and 15 bases had no gene match. Germline values: CDR1 SGHVS, CDR2 FQNEAQ. This CDR3 contains 19 residues. The CDR3 is CASSARGGGGLTNTGELFF. The CDR3 DNA follows: TGTGCCAGCAGCGCCCGCGGGGGTGGGGGACTTACGAACACCGGGGAGCTGTTTTTT.

The genes are TRBV5-4 and TRBJ2-1; possibly TRBD2 for D (6 bases). Trimming left V 3 bases short and J 0 bases short, with 7 bases between. Germline V CDR1 and CDR2: SGHNT, YYREEE (reference sequence). The CDR3 extends over 14 amino acids. In DNA, the CDR3 is TGTGCCAGCAGCTCGGGACTCTCCTACAATGAGCAGTTCTTC. Protein sequence: CASSSGLSYNEQFF.

The chain has TRBV5-1 and TRBJ2-7, with D perhaps TRBD1 (7 bases). Germline assignment: CDR1 SGHRS and CDR2 YFSETQ. This CDR3 has 16 amino acids. V shed 0 bases and J shed 0 bases, with 13 bases lying between them. The CDR3 coding sequence is TGCGCCAGCAGCTTGGCGGGGGACAGTAGCTCCTACGAGCAGTACTTC. Its translation: CASSLAGDSSSYEQYF.

The V call is TRBV7-9, the J call TRBJ2-1, with 13 bases fitting TRBD2. The CDR3 has 15 residues. Germline CDR1 and CDR2: SEHNR and FQNEAQ (reference sequence). Germline trimming cut 5 bases from V and 9 bases from J; bases unmatched to any gene: 7. The CDR3 loop reads CASSHGLAGVGEQFF. CDR3 nucleotides: TGTGCCAGCAGCCACGGACTAGCGGGAGTGGGTGAGCAGTTCTTC.

The rearrangement uses TRBV7-2 and TRBJ2-3; 7 bases fit TRBD2. CDR3 size: 18 residues. V lost 1 base to trimming and J lost 0 bases; unmatched junction nucleotides: 10. Looked up from germline, CDR1 is SGHTA and CDR2 is FQGNSA. CDR3 nucleotide sequence: TGTGCCAGCAGCTTAGGGCTAGCGGAAAGACCTAGCACAGATACGCAGTATTTT. The encoded protein is CASSLGLAERPSTDTQYF. Combining the CDR3 with reference TRBV7-2 and TRBJ2-3 gives the whole variable domain GAGVSQSPSNKVTEKGKDVELRCDPISGHTALYWYRQSLGQGLEFLIYFQGNSAPDKSGLPSDRFSAERTGGSVSTLTIQRTQQEDSAVYLCASSLGLAERPSTDTQYFGPGTRLTVL.

By sample share, this clone is medium-sized. V usage is TRBV9 and J usage is TRBJ2-2, with 12 bases aligning to TRBD1. CDR1 and CDR2 from the germline V gene are SGDLS and YYNGEE. The CDR3 runs 17 residues. The V segment lost 3 bases and the J segment 6 bases; nucleotides outside the gene matches: 9. This chain's CDR3 is CASSARPGQGASGELFF. The CDR3 nucleotides read TGTGCCAGCAGCGCTCGACCGGGACAGGGGGCGTCCGGGGAGCTGTTTTTT.

The chain uses TRBV9 and TRBJ2-7, with 7 nucleotides matching TRBD1. Germline CDR1 SGDLS, CDR2 YYNGEE. The trim removed 4 bases at V and 4 bases at J, leaving 5 bases unmatched. This CDR3 region has 13 residues. CDR3 region: CASSPGQQYEQYF. CDR3 DNA: TGTGCCAGCAGCCCGGGACAGCAGTACGAGCAGTACTTC. The full variable domain, rest sourced from reference TRBV9 and TRBJ2-7, is DSGVTQTPKHLITATGQRVTLRCSPRSGDLSVYWYQQSLDQGLQFLIQYYNGEERAKGNILERFSAQQFPDLHSELNLSSLELGDSALYFCASSPGQQYEQYFGPGTRLTVT.

This clone was detected only once. V usage is TRBV7-9 and J usage is TRBJ2-3, with D possibly being TRBD2 (5 bases). Trimming pared 4 bases from V and 2 bases from J, leaving 13 bases between. The CDR3 sequence is 15 residues long. Germline values: CDR1 SEHNR, CDR2 FQNEAQ (reference sequence). The CDR3 DNA is TGTGCCAGCAGCTCCGTGACTACCTCCACAGATACGCAGTATTTT. It translates to CASSSVTTSTDTQYF.

The V gene is TRBV5-1, the J gene TRBJ1-1; TRBD1 matches at 10 bases. J lost 8 bases, V lost 4 bases, and 5 bases had no gene match. In germline, CDR1 is SGHRS, CDR2 YFSETQ. The CDR3 runs to 13 residues. The CDR3 is CASSTGQGLEAFF. CDR3 bases: TGCGCCAGCAGCACGGGACAGGGGTTGGAAGCTTTCTTT.

This clone was seen a handful of times. The chain has TRBV27 and TRBJ2-1; no clear D. V was clipped by 6 bases and J by 7 bases, with 10 bases between them. The CDR3 contains 12 residues. Per the germline V gene, CDR1 is MNHEY and CDR2 is SMNVEV (reference sequence). CDR3 region: CASSLGWNEQFF. As DNA, the CDR3 is TGTGCCAGCAGCCTTGGGTGGAATGAGCAGTTCTTC.

The chain uses TRBV2 and TRBJ2-7; TRBD1 matches 7 bases. V was clipped by 3 bases and J by 2 bases; unmatched bases: 1. Germline values: CDR1 SNHLY, CDR2 FYNNEI. The CDR3 runs 13 residues. The CDR3 sequence: CASSDQGAYEQYF. The CDR3 DNA reads as TGTGCCAGCAGTGATCAGGGGGCCTACGAGCAGTACTTC.

This clone showed up just once. V and J are TRBV19 and TRBJ1-2; weak D call: TRBD1 (5 bases). CDR3 length equals 15 residues. V dropped 5 bases and J dropped 4 bases, with 17 bases sitting between them. In germline, CDR1 is LNHDA, CDR2 SQIVND (reference sequence). Here the CDR3 reads CASSPWTKFFYGYTF. The CDR3 nucleotides read TGTGCCAGTAGTCCTTGGACAAAATTTTTCTATGGCTACACCTTC.

CDR3 region: CASSGPWGLETDTQYF. CDR3 DNA: TGTGCCAGCAGCGGGCCCTGGGGACTAGAAACAGATACGCAGTATTTT. This chain uses TRBV9 with TRBJ2-3; TRBD2 matches 8 bases. V lost 3 bases, J lost 3 bases, and 9 bases stayed unmatched. Germline V gene sequence: CDR1 SGDLS, CDR2 YYNGEE. CDR3 length equals 16 residues. The full variable domain, completed using reference TRBV9 and TRBJ2-3, is DSGVTQTPKHLITATGQRVTLRCSPRSGDLSVYWYQQSLDQGLQFLIQYYNGEERAKGNILERFSAQQFPDLHSELNLSSLELGDSALYFCASSGPWGLETDTQYFGPGTRLTVL.

CDR3 residues: CASSLAPAGGKYTQYF. The CDR3 coding sequence is TGTGCCAGCAGCTTAGCCCCAGCGGGAGGGAAATATACGCAGTATTTT. The chain links TRBV11-2 to TRBJ2-3; 10 bases agree with TRBD2. This CDR3 has 16 amino acids. Germline V gene lookup returns CDR1 SGHAT and CDR2 FQNNGV. Trimming cost V 1 base and J 7 bases; bases outside gene matches: 8.

The chain has TRBV28 and TRBJ2-1; 11 bases are a match to TRBD1. The CDR3 length is 15 residues. Looked up from germline, CDR1 is MDHEN and CDR2 is SYDVKM. The V and J ends lost 2 bases and 8 bases, in that order; junction bases with no gene match: 5. In DNA, the CDR3 is TGTGCCAGCAGTTTAATGGGACAGGGGGGTCATGAGCAGTTCTTC. As protein: CASSLMGQGGHEQFF.

The V and J genes are TRBV30 and TRBJ1-5; 11 bases fit TRBD1. In germline, CDR1 is GTSNPN, CDR2 SVGIG (reference sequence). The CDR3 spans 15 residues. The V and J ends lost 0 bases and 6 bases, in that order; junction bases with no gene match: 4. The CDR3 region is CAWSVPGTGGQPQHF. CDR3 bases: TGTGCCTGGAGTGTCCCCGGGACAGGGGGTCAGCCCCAGCATTTT. The full variable domain, its missing parts supplied by reference TRBV30 and TRBJ1-5, is SQTIHQWPATLVQPVGSPLSLECTVEGTSNPNLYWYRQAAGRGLQLLFYSVGIGQISSEVPQNLSASRPQDRQFILSSKKLLLSDSGFYLCAWSVPGTGGQPQHFGDGTRLSIL.

J is TRBJ1-1 and V is TRBV2, with D unresolved. V dropped 5 bases and J dropped 1 base, with 5 bases sitting between them. The germline gives CDR1 SNHLY, CDR2 FYNNEI. This CDR3 comprises 12 residues. Here the CDR3 DNA reads TGTGCCAGCAGTTGGGGGAACACTGAAGCTTTCTTT. Translated: CASSWGNTEAFF.

The genes are TRBV27 and TRBJ2-7; 10 bases agree with TRBD1. The CDR3 is 14 amino acids. The germline V gene has CDR1 MNHEY and CDR2 SMNVEV (reference sequence). V dropped 8 bases and J dropped 5; count of bases not matched to a gene: 9. The CDR3 DNA reads as TGTGCCAGCGAGGACCGGGGACAGGGGAACGAGCAGTACTTC. It is translated as CASEDRGQGNEQYF.

This clone showed up just a few times. The chain links TRBV19 to TRBJ1-6; no definite D call. CDR1 is LNHDA, CDR2 SQIVND, per germline (reference sequence). V was trimmed by 6 bases and J by 6 bases, leaving 9 bases between them. The CDR3 spans 13 residues. For the CDR3, the DNA is TGTGCCAGTAGCCCTTTGGGTAATTCACCCCTCCACTTT. Translating it yields CASSPLGNSPLHF.

This clone was recorded a few times. The rearrangement uses TRBV27 and TRBJ1-3; no definite D call. Germline V gene data show CDR1 as MNHEY and CDR2 as SMNVEV (reference sequence). Trimming took off 4 bases at V and 4 bases at J, with 8 bases between the two ends. The CDR3 is 13 residues long. The CDR3 nucleotides read TGTGCCAGCAGTTCAAAAGGGGGAAACACCATATATTTT. Residues: CASSSKGGNTIYF.

This clone was recorded once. V and J are TRBV7-9 and TRBJ2-2, with D maybe TRBD2 (6 bases). Trimming pared 2 bases from V and 0 bases from J, leaving 7 bases between. This CDR3 region has 15 residues. CDR1 is SEHNR, CDR2 FQNEAQ, per germline (reference sequence). Here the CDR3 DNA reads TGTGCCAGCAGCTTAAGCGGGTCGAACACCGGGGAGCTGTTTTTT. Its protein is CASSLSGSNTGELFF.

Only a few counts were recorded for this clone. Other DNA sequences of this sample code for an identical CDR3. The gene calls are TRBV9 and TRBJ1-5, with D possibly TRBD1 on 5 matching bases. CDR3 length: 14 amino acids. The germline gives CDR1 SGDLS, CDR2 YYNGEE. V dropped 3 bases and J dropped 0 bases, with 7 bases sitting between them. The CDR3 region is CASSAGVSNQPQHF. The DNA of the CDR3 is TGTGCCAGCAGCGCGGGGGTTAGCAATCAGCCCCAGCATTTT.